The 18 T cell receptor beta chains presented below share a single source sample, sequenced in a study of cytomegalovirus exposure and HLA in healthy donors (dated by TCRdb to about 2017). Library preparation was by the immunoSEQ multiplex PCR assay. TCRdb limited this immuneACCESS table to in-frame rearrangements with V and J called. A share of clones is missing; checked studies link under half to unresolved V genes, and the rest is unexplained. This sample comprises 180,000 or so clones, around 86% of them detected only once. The ten largest make up 2% to 3% of the sample. Sequencing was carried out using PBMCs. The receptors were sampled from a young man in good health and CMV-seropositive.

The V and J genes are TRBV18 and TRBJ1-1; possible D gene TRBD1, 5 bases. CDR3 length: 16 residues. V was cut by 1 base and J by 1 base, with 13 bases left in between. CDR1 and CDR2 (germline): KGHSH, LQKENI. Written as DNA, the CDR3 is TGTGCCAGCTCACCACAGGAGGGGCGGGGGAACACTGAAGCTTTCTTT. Amino acids: CASSPQEGRGNTEAFF.

This chain connects TRBV5-1 to TRBJ2-3; 9 bases are a match to TRBD1. CDR1 and CDR2 (germline): SGHRS, YFSETQ. The trim removed 3 bases at V and 4 bases at J, leaving 6 bases unmatched. This CDR3 has 15 residues. The chain's CDR3 is CASSSGQGVSDTQYF. In DNA form, the CDR3 reads TGCGCCAGCAGCTCGGGACAGGGAGTATCAGATACGCAGTATTTT.

The J gene is TRBJ2-1, the V gene TRBV7-2; the match to TRBD2 covers 11 bases. Germline CDR1 reads SGHTA; CDR2 reads FQGNSA. The CDR3 totals 15 residues. J gave up 4 bases and V 5 bases, and 4 bases lay outside the gene matches. In DNA, the CDR3 is TGTGCCAGCAGCGGGACTAGCGGACGTTACAATGAGCAGTTCTTC. Protein: CASSGTSGRYNEQFF.

This chain uses TRBV7-6 with TRBJ1-6; 7 bases align to TRBD1. After removal of 1 base from V and 8 bases from J, the junction contained 5 bases not matched to a gene. Germline lookup yields CDR1 SGHVS and CDR2 FNYEAQ. The length of the CDR3 is 15 residues. CDR3 residues: CASSLGRQGYSPLHF. The CDR3 nucleotides are TGTGCCAGCAGCTTAGGAAGACAGGGTTATTCACCCCTCCACTTT.

The genes are TRBV4-1 and TRBJ2-7; D is unresolved. This CDR3 is built from 14 residues. Germline CDR1 is MGHRA and CDR2 is YSYEKL. V lost 1 base to trimming and J lost 0 bases, with 7 bases between them. In nucleotides, the CDR3 is TGCGCCAGCAGCCAAGCGGCAGGCTCCTACGAGCAGTACTTC. The encoded protein is CASSQAAGSYEQYF.

V and J are TRBV30 and TRBJ1-1; D call uncertain. The CDR3 loop spans 15 amino acids. The germline CDR1 and CDR2 sequences are GTSNPN and SVGIG (reference sequence). Trimming pared 3 bases from V and 6 bases from J, leaving 20 bases between. The CDR3 DNA reads as TGTGCCTGGAGGGCCTGGGGAGGGCTCGGTCCTGAAGCTTTCTTT. This encodes CAWRAWGGLGPEAFF.

This rearrangement joins TRBV28 to TRBJ1-2; 7 positions agree with TRBD1. The CDR3 loop spans 13 amino acids. V was pared by 5 bases and J by 6 bases, with 6 bases of the junction left unmatched. The germline gives CDR1 MDHEN, CDR2 SYDVKM. The CDR3 region is CASSIGTADGYTF. The CDR3 DNA is TGTGCCAGCAGTATAGGGACAGCAGATGGCTACACCTTC.

The chain links TRBV5-4 to TRBJ1-4; the D is unclear. CDR3 size: 13 residues. CDR1 is SGHNT and CDR2 is YYREEE in the germline V gene (reference sequence). V shed 2 bases and J shed 5 bases, with 7 bases lying between them. The CDR3 loop reads CASSLAGNEKLFF. The CDR3, as DNA: TGTGCCAGCAGCTTAGCGGGGAATGAAAAACTGTTTTTT.

The chain carries TRBV28 and TRBJ1-1; a weak D match, TRBD1 (5 bases). The germline CDR1 and CDR2 sequences are MDHEN and SYDVKM. Trimming pared 7 bases from V and 5 bases from J, leaving 17 bases between. CDR3 length equals 14 residues. The CDR3 coding sequence is TGTGCCAGCAAAGCGGGGCGCGCAGTGACTGAAGCTTTCTTT. Protein sequence: CASKAGRAVTEAFF.

For the CDR3, the DNA is TGTGCCAGCAGGGGACAGGGGGCGCGAGGTACTGAAGCTTTCTTT. Its translation: CASRGQGARGTEAFF. V is TRBV7-9 and J is TRBJ1-1, with 12 bases aligning to TRBD1. V lost 6 bases to trimming and J lost 5 bases; unmatched junction nucleotides: 7. The V gene's germline CDR1 is SEHNR and CDR2 FQNEAQ (reference sequence). The CDR3 sequence is 15 residues long.

This chain links TRBV19 with TRBJ2-6; D possibly corresponds to TRBD2 (6 bases). The CDR3 loop spans 17 amino acids. V dropped 3 bases and J dropped 0 bases, with 12 bases sitting between them. Germline V gene lookup returns CDR1 LNHDA and CDR2 SQIVND (reference sequence). CDR3 region: CASSMKEGRSGANVLTF. In nucleotides, the CDR3 is TGTGCCAGTAGTATGAAGGAGGGGCGCTCTGGGGCCAACGTCCTGACTTTC.

A single count supports this clone. The genes are TRBV28 and TRBJ2-3, with a weak D call TRBD2 (7 bases). This CDR3 has 16 amino acids. Germline values: CDR1 MDHEN, CDR2 SYDVKM. V shed 7 bases and J shed 1 base, with 18 bases lying between them. The CDR3 spells CASTGAQAGGTDTQYF. The DNA of the CDR3 is TGTGCCAGCACGGGGGCGCAGGCGGGGGGCACAGATACGCAGTATTTT.

The genes are TRBV30 and TRBJ2-3; the D gene is possibly TRBD2 (6 bases). The V and J ends lost 3 bases and 5 bases respectively, with 18 bases between them. The CDR3 covers 15 residues. Germline V gene sequence: CDR1 GTSNPN, CDR2 SVGIG (reference sequence). CDR3 DNA sequence: TGTGCCTGGAGGGGCCTGGTTCCCGGGGGAGATACGCAGTATTTT. This sequence encodes CAWRGLVPGGDTQYF.

With respect to this clone: Mismatch with germline at one junction end may stem from a read error. CDR3 DNA: TGCCTTGTGGCAGCGGGAGGGGGGTACGAGCAGTACTTC. As protein: CLVAAGGGYEQYF. The chain is built from TRBV27 and TRBJ2-7; 10 bases are shared with TRBD2. CDR3 length: 13 amino acids. Looked up from germline, CDR1 is MNHEY and CDR2 is SMNVEV (reference sequence).

The genes are TRBV28 and TRBJ2-7, with 8 bases fitting TRBD1. V trimming: 8 bases; J trimming: 3 bases; junction bases outside the gene matches: 3. The V gene's germline CDR1 is MDHEN and CDR2 SYDVKM. The CDR3 loop spans 12 amino acids. The CDR3, as DNA: TGTGCCAGCGGGGGGACAGGCTACGAGCAGTACTTC. The encoded protein is CASGGTGYEQYF.

This chain joins TRBV29-1 and TRBJ1-2; TRBD1 might be the D (6 bases). Germline V lookup: CDR1 SQVTM, CDR2 ANQGSEA. This CDR3 is built from 12 residues. Deletions cut 4 bases from V and 6 bases from J, with 12 bases between. The DNA of the CDR3 is TGCAGCGTTGGGGAGGGGGTTGATGGCTACACCTTC. Amino acid sequence: CSVGEGVDGYTF.

V is TRBV4-3 and J is TRBJ1-5; the D is unclear. The CDR3 spans 13 residues. V lost 0 bases to trimming and J lost 6 bases, with 6 bases between them. Looked up from germline, CDR1 is LGHNA and CDR2 is YSLEER. CDR3 amino acids: CASSQDQVQPQHF. The CDR3 DNA follows: TGCGCCAGCAGCCAAGATCAGGTTCAGCCCCAGCATTTT.

The rearrangement links TRBV6-1 to TRBJ2-7, with 7 positions matching TRBD1. With V trimmed by 8 bases and J by 1 base, 11 bases remained unmatched. Germline lookup yields CDR1 MNHNS and CDR2 SASEGT. The CDR3 loop spans 15 amino acids. The CDR3 region is CASGTYRDSSYEQYF. DNA for the CDR3: TGTGCCAGCGGGACCTACCGGGACAGTTCCTACGAGCAGTACTTC.